The entry below describes one T cell receptor beta chain. CDR1 is MNHNS, CDR2 SASEGT, per germline. The CDR3 totals 12 residues. V was cut by 8 bases and J by 5 bases, with 12 bases left in between. This specimen comes from a study of identifying expanded T cells in peripheral blood. The data were produced by immunoSEQ multiplex PCR, yet TCRdb's version contains in-frame clones alone and is incomplete. The repertoire consists of some 96,000 clones, with 88% occurring once and the leading ten covering around 5%. The origin of this receptor is a person aged 18 to 75 in good health. The chain is built from TRBV6-1 and TRBJ1-1; D perhaps matches TRBD1 (5 bases). Source material: blood. The CDR3 coding sequence is TGTGCCAGCGGGCAGGGATATACTGAAGCTTTCTTT. This encodes CASGQGYTEAFF.